This T cell receptor beta chain is drawn from a study of shared clonotypes between healthy human individuals. Study summary: The donor group consisted of a couple of women and a few men, aged 18 to 49.

Only in-frame clones appear in the TCRdb table, and some are missing; sequencing was by immunoSEQ multiplex PCR. The sample holds 1.5 million to 2.5 million clones, over 85% seen once. Naive CD8 cells lacked CD45RO and underwent positive selection for CCR7, leaving out terminally differentiated effector memory CD45RA+ cells. With 5 bases removed from V and 4 bases from J, the gap between germline ends came to 14 bases. Germline CDR1 and CDR2: MNHEY and SMNVEV (reference sequence). The CDR3 length is 14 residues. This TCR came from a man aged 18-30 years in good health. The rearrangement links TRBV27 to TRBJ2-5; tentatively, D is TRBD1 (5 bases). The sequenced material came from naive CD8+ T cells sorted from blood. The CDR3 spells CASSRLGVGETQYF. Here the CDR3 DNA reads TGTGCCAGCAGTCGGCTAGGGGTTGGAGAGACCCAGTACTTC.